Below, 32 T cell receptor beta chains from the same sample are listed, as sequenced in a study of shared clonotypes between healthy human individuals. The table came from immunoSEQ multiplex PCR; TCRdb's copy has only in-frame clones and leaves some out. The repertoire consists of about 1.5 million clones, with under 99% occurring once and the leading ten covering about 0.45%. Sample: naive CD4+ T cells sorted from blood. The subset here: CD45RA+ positively selected. Receptor source: a man younger than 45 in good health.

The genes are TRBV2 and TRBJ2-5; either TRBD1 or TRBD2 may fit D (5 bases each). In germline, CDR1 is SNHLY, CDR2 FYNNEI. The CDR3 is 17 residues long. V was shortened by 4 bases and J by 1 base, with 19 bases between the two germline ends. Here the CDR3 reads CASSGGPGRGFQETQYF. The CDR3 nucleotides read TGTGCCAGCAGTGGGGGACCGGGACGAGGGTTCCAAGAGACCCAGTACTTC.

The chain carries TRBV28 and TRBJ1-5; a weak D match, TRBD1 (5 bases). Trimming removed 8 bases from V and 4 bases from J, with 15 bases in between. The CDR3 consists of 14 residues. The germline V gene encodes CDR1 MDHEN and CDR2 SYDVKM. This chain's CDR3 is CASGDKGKNQPQHF. CDR3 DNA: TGTGCCAGCGGGGATAAGGGGAAAAATCAGCCCCAGCATTTT.

J is TRBJ1-4 and V is TRBV7-9, with D uncertain. Trimming cost V 3 bases and J 8 bases, with 19 bases left between them. The CDR3 runs to 16 residues. Germline lookup yields CDR1 SEHNR and CDR2 FQNEAQ (reference sequence). CDR3: CASSFLPRTAGEKLFF. CDR3 bases: TGTGCCAGCAGCTTTCTTCCTCGTACCGCGGGGGAAAAACTGTTTTTT. Using reference TRBV7-9 and TRBJ1-4 for the parts outside the CDR3, the full variable domain is DTGVSQNPRHKITKRGQNVTFRCDPISEHNRLYWYRQTLGQGPEFLTYFQNEAQLEKSRLLSDRFSAERPKGSFSTLEIQRTEQGDSAMYLCASSFLPRTAGEKLFFGSGTQLSVL.

The chain carries TRBV6-5 and TRBJ2-4; D is ambiguous. Germline assignment: CDR1 MNHEY and CDR2 SVGAGI. CDR3 length equals 14 residues. Trimming left V 0 bases short and J 7 bases short, with 10 bases between. In DNA form, the CDR3 reads TGTGCCAGCAGTTACTCCGATGCGCGGAACATTCAGTACTTC. Translating gives CASSYSDARNIQYF.

The chain links TRBV7-3 to TRBJ2-5; D remains ambiguous. V gave up 5 bases and J gave up 4 bases, with 8 bases separating them. The CDR3 runs to 12 residues. In germline, CDR1 is SGHTA, CDR2 FQGTGA. The CDR3 region is CASSPNGETQYF. CDR3 bases: TGTGCCAGCAGCCCGAACGGAGAGACCCAGTACTTC.

This chain uses TRBV5-1 with TRBJ2-2; D unclear. This CDR3 is 13 amino acids long. Germline V gives CDR1 SGHRS, CDR2 YFSETQ. Trimming took 2 bases from V and 3 from J, leaving 5 bases between them. The CDR3 nucleotides are TGCGCCAGCAGCTTTCCTGACACCGGGGAGCTGTTTTTT. Its translation is CASSFPDTGELFF.

The chain employs TRBV18 and TRBJ1-1; the match to TRBD1 covers 10 bases. This CDR3 has 15 residues. CDR1 and CDR2 (germline): KGHSH, LQKENI. Trimming removed 3 bases from V and 8 bases from J; junction bases left unmatched: 9. This CDR3 reads CASSPTTGQGIEAFF. In DNA form, the CDR3 reads TGTGCCAGCTCACCGACTACGGGACAGGGGATCGAAGCTTTCTTT. The full variable domain, in which reference TRBV18 and TRBJ1-1 provide the parts outside the CDR3, is NAGVMQNPRHLVRRRGQEARLRCSPMKGHSHVYWYRQLPEEGLKFMVYLQKENIIDESGMPKERFSAEFPKEGPSILRIQQVVRGDSAAYFCASSPTTGQGIEAFFGQGTRLTVV.

V usage is TRBV6-5 and J usage is TRBJ1-4; 7 positions match TRBD1. J lost 6 bases, V lost 7 bases, and 8 bases had no gene match. Per the germline V gene, CDR1 is MNHEY and CDR2 is SVGAGI. This CDR3 has 14 residues. CDR3 bases: TGTGCCAGCAAACCCCGGGACAGTTATGAAAAACTGTTTTTT. Its protein is CASKPRDSYEKLFF.

The gene calls are TRBV11-2 and TRBJ2-3, with TRBD2 identical over 13 bases. This CDR3 is 18 amino acids long. Germline values: CDR1 SGHAT, CDR2 FQNNGV. V lost 3 bases, J lost 5 bases, and 11 bases stayed unmatched. This CDR3 is CASSFLKRTSGRRDTQYF. Here the CDR3 DNA reads TGTGCCAGCAGCTTTCTGAAGAGGACTAGCGGGAGAAGAGATACGCAGTATTTT.

This rearrangement joins TRBV5-4 to TRBJ2-5; no firm D call. The CDR3 is 14 residues long. V was cut by 3 bases and J by 1 base, with 10 bases left in between. The germline CDR1 and CDR2 sequences are SGHNT and YYREEE (reference sequence). CDR3 loop: CASSSGSSQETQYF. Written as DNA, the CDR3 is TGTGCCAGCAGCTCCGGTTCGTCCCAAGAGACCCAGTACTTC.

This chain links TRBV5-1 with TRBJ2-3; D is unclear. The CDR3 covers 14 residues. Trimming took off 4 bases at V and 2 bases at J, with 11 bases between the two ends. Germline V gene sequence: CDR1 SGHRS, CDR2 YFSETQ. The chain's CDR3 is CASSNPDPTDTQYF. The CDR3 DNA sequence: TGCGCCAGCAGCAACCCGGACCCCACAGATACGCAGTATTTT.

V gene TRBV21-1 combines with J gene TRBJ2-6; TRBD1 is the table's D call and was not checked against the DNA. TRBV21-1 is annotated as a pseudogene. This CDR3 has 19 amino acids. The CDR3 region has the DNA TGTGCCAGCAGCAAAGCGGACGGGACAGGTGGAACTGGGGCCAACGTCCTGACTTTC. As protein: CASSKADGTGGTGANVLTF.

The chain links TRBV5-8 to TRBJ2-5, with D perhaps TRBD1 (6 bases). The length of the CDR3 is 17 residues. V dropped 1 base and J dropped 2 bases, with 18 bases sitting between them. Looked up from germline, CDR1 is SGHTS and CDR2 is YDEGEE. CDR3 region: CASSLWGQRTAQETQYF. The CDR3 bases are TGTGCCAGCAGCTTGTGGGGGCAGCGCACAGCGCAAGAGACCCAGTACTTC. The full variable domain, rest sourced from reference TRBV5-8 and TRBJ2-5, is EAGVTQSPTHLIKTRGQQATLRCSPISGHTSVYWYQQALGLGLQFLLWYDEGEERNRGNFPPRFSGRQFPNYSSELNVNALELEDSALYLCASSLWGQRTAQETQYFGPGTRLLVL.

The V call is TRBV11-2, the J call TRBJ1-1; maybe TRBD1 (6 bases). Trimming left V 2 bases short and J 3 bases short, with 13 bases between. Germline assignment: CDR1 SGHAT and CDR2 FQNNGV. This CDR3 comprises 15 residues. CDR3 coding DNA: TGTGCCAGCAGCTTAACACCGGGACACTACACTGAAGCTTTCTTT. This translates into CASSLTPGHYTEAFF.

The chain carries TRBV10-3 and TRBJ2-7; D perhaps matches TRBD1 (6 bases). The CDR3 consists of 13 residues. Germline V gene data show CDR1 as ENHRY and CDR2 as SYGVKD. V lost 4 bases, J lost 2 bases, and 9 bases lay in between. CDR3 DNA: TGTGCCATCAGTGCGGGACAAACCTACGAGCAGTACTTC. This encodes CAISAGQTYEQYF.

V usage is TRBV4-3 and J usage is TRBJ2-5, with 13 bases matching TRBD2. Germline lookup yields CDR1 LGHNA and CDR2 YSLEER. V lost 3 bases, J lost 2 bases, and 6 bases stayed unmatched. This CDR3 is built from 17 residues. CDR3 coding DNA: TGCGCCAGCAGCCAGCAACTAGCGGGAGGGGAACAAGAGACCCAGTACTTC. Residues: CASSQQLAGGEQETQYF.

With respect to this clone: The same CDR3 also results from other DNA sequences found in this sample. J is TRBJ2-3 and V is TRBV7-9; maybe TRBD2 (6 bases). Between the trimmed V and J ends, which lost 0 bases and 5 bases, there was a span of 6 bases. The length of the CDR3 is 13 residues. Germline lookup yields CDR1 SEHNR and CDR2 FQNEAQ (reference sequence). The CDR3 sequence: CASSLAGGDTQYF. The CDR3, as DNA: TGTGCCAGCAGCTTAGCCGGGGGAGATACGCAGTATTTT.

The table lists this clone with a count of one. The V and J genes are TRBV4-3 and TRBJ1-5, with no clear D. V was cut by 0 bases and J by 9 bases, with 9 bases left in between. CDR3 length: 13 amino acids. The germline V gene has CDR1 LGHNA and CDR2 YSLEER. The CDR3, as DNA: TGCGCCAGCAGCCAAGATCGGCACGGGCCCCAGCATTTT. This codes for CASSQDRHGPQHF.

The chain has TRBV19 and TRBJ2-3; D assignment may be TRBD1 or TRBD2 (5 bases each). V was cut by 6 bases and J by 0 bases, with 7 bases left in between. CDR1 and CDR2 (germline): LNHDA, SQIVND (reference sequence). The CDR3 runs to 13 residues. This CDR3 reads CASSGASTDTQYF. In DNA form, the CDR3 reads TGTGCCAGTAGCGGGGCTAGCACAGATACGCAGTATTTT.

Regarding this clone: Other nucleotide sequences in the sample specify the same CDR3. The chain carries TRBV29-1 and TRBJ2-6; possibly TRBD1 for D (6 bases). Germline values: CDR1 SQVTM, CDR2 ANQGSEA. This CDR3 has 14 amino acids. V lost 4 bases and J lost 0, with 7 bases in between. The CDR3 DNA reads TGCAGCGTTGGGACAGACTCTGGGGCCAACGTCCTGACTTTC. Translating gives CSVGTDSGANVLTF.

The chain joins TRBV28 to TRBJ2-5; D remains unclear. This CDR3 is 16 amino acids long. V was clipped by 5 bases and J by 0 bases, with 16 bases between them. From germline, CDR1 is MDHEN and CDR2 SYDVKM. CDR3 sequence reads: CASSTPGRGDQETQYF. CDR3 DNA: TGTGCCAGCAGTACACCAGGAAGAGGTGACCAAGAGACCCAGTACTTC.

The chain has TRBV9 and TRBJ2-7, with 10 bases lining up with TRBD2. The CDR3 length is 14 residues. The V segment lost 1 base and the J segment 5 bases; nucleotides outside the gene matches: 3. Germline CDR1 and CDR2: SGDLS and YYNGEE. The CDR3 DNA is TGTGCCAGCAGCGTACTAGCGGGAGACGACGAGCAGTACTTC. It is translated as CASSVLAGDDEQYF.

The gene calls are TRBV4-1 and TRBJ2-1; TRBD2 aligns across 12 bases. This CDR3 has 16 residues. In germline, CDR1 is MGHRA, CDR2 YSYEKL. Trimming at V came to 4 bases and at J to 8 bases, leaving 9 bases not matched to a gene. The CDR3 DNA sequence: TGCGCCAGCAGCCTAAGGACTAGCGGGGCAGGGGATGAGCAGTTCTTC. Amino acids: CASSLRTSGAGDEQFF.

The J gene is TRBJ2-7, the V gene TRBV5-5, with D uncertain. The CDR3 totals 14 residues. Per the germline V gene, CDR1 is SGHKS and CDR2 is YYEKEE (reference sequence). Trimming stripped 0 bases from V and 7 bases from J, with 14 bases between. The CDR3 coding sequence is TGTGCCAGCAGCTTGGCGGCAGCCCCCTGGGAGCAGTACTTC. Protein: CASSLAAAPWEQYF. The full variable domain, its missing parts supplied by reference TRBV5-5 and TRBJ2-7, is DAGVTQSPTHLIKTRGQQVTLRCSPISGHKSVSWYQQVLGQGPQFIFQYYEKEERGRGNFPDRFSARQFPNYSSELNVNALLLGDSALYLCASSLAAAPWEQYFGPGTRLTVT.

The chain carries TRBV5-4 and TRBJ2-3, with TRBD2 as a possible D gene (6 bases). V was shortened by 0 bases and J by 6 bases, with 17 bases between the two germline ends. The CDR3 spans 16 residues. In germline, CDR1 is SGHNT, CDR2 YYREEE (reference sequence). The CDR3 coding sequence is TGTGCCAGCAGCTTGGCTCAGTGGGGAGGTACGGATACGCAGTATTTT. It translates to CASSLAQWGGTDTQYF.

V and J are TRBV5-4 and TRBJ2-2, with 9 positions matching TRBD1. The germline V gene has CDR1 SGHNT and CDR2 YYREEE (reference sequence). The CDR3 consists of 16 residues. V lost 3 bases and J lost 1; bases outside the gene matches: 4. DNA of the CDR3: TGTGCCAGCAGCTCCCGGACAGGGGAGAACACCGGGGAGCTGTTTTTT. Its translation is CASSSRTGENTGELFF.

CDR3 DNA: TGTGCCACATTACCCCCGCGGGATTACGAGCAGTACTTC. This gives the protein CATLPPRDYEQYF. The V call is TRBV7-9, the J call TRBJ2-7; D is perhaps TRBD2 (6 bases). V was clipped by 10 bases and J by 4 bases, with 17 bases between them. CDR1 SEHNR and CDR2 FQNEAQ come from the germline V gene (reference sequence). The length of the CDR3 is 13 residues.

The chain combines TRBV7-2 with TRBJ2-6; D is unresolved. This CDR3 has 15 residues. V was shortened by 5 bases and J by 0 bases, with 8 bases between the two germline ends. CDR1 and CDR2 (germline): SGHTA, FQGNSA. CDR3 bases: TGTGCCAGCAGCGTCCAGAGCTCTGGGGCCAACGTCCTGACTTTC. This sequence encodes CASSVQSSGANVLTF.

The chain uses TRBV7-2 and TRBJ2-2, with TRBD2 matching over 10 bases. Germline trimming cut 6 bases from V and 5 bases from J; bases unmatched to any gene: 12. The length of the CDR3 is 17 residues. Germline lookup yields CDR1 SGHTA and CDR2 FQGNSA. CDR3 DNA sequence: TGTGCCAGCAGGCCGCCAGCGGGAGGGCCGGTTACCGGGGAGCTGTTTTTT. Protein: CASRPPAGGPVTGELFF.

Of note for this clone: Other DNA sequences from this sample encode an identical CDR3 as well. The rearrangement joins TRBV9 to TRBJ2-2; tentative D call: TRBD1 (6 bases). Trimming cost V 2 bases and J 6 bases, with 11 bases left between them. Germline CDR1 SGDLS, CDR2 YYNGEE. CDR3 size: 14 residues. CDR3 sequence reads: CASSVTGISGELFF. The CDR3 nucleotides are TGTGCCAGCAGCGTTACAGGGATCTCCGGGGAGCTGTTTTTT.

V usage is TRBV28 and J usage is TRBJ2-7; D is unclear. From germline, CDR1 is MDHEN and CDR2 SYDVKM. Trimming cost V 5 bases and J 6 bases, with 5 bases left between them. CDR3 length: 10 amino acids. The CDR3 is CASSRVEQYF. CDR3 nucleotide sequence: TGTGCCAGCAGTCGTGTCGAGCAGTACTTC.

V and J are TRBV28 and TRBJ2-7; D gene uncertain. V lost 3 bases, J lost 7 bases, and 13 bases lay in between. Per germline, CDR1 MDHEN and CDR2 SYDVKM. This CDR3 has 13 residues. This CDR3 is CASSLDELREQYF. The CDR3 DNA reads as TGTGCCAGCAGTTTGGATGAGCTACGAGAGCAGTACTTC. The full variable domain, its missing parts supplied by reference TRBV28 and TRBJ2-7, is DVKVTQSSRYLVKRTGEKVFLECVQDMDHENMFWYRQDPGLGLRLIYFSYDVKMKEKGDIPEGYSVSREKKERFSLILESASTNQTSMYLCASSLDELREQYFGPGTRLTVT.